This is a list of T cell receptor beta chains from one sample in a study of regulatory T cells. Sequencing was performed with immunoSEQ multiplex PCR; in TCRdb, only in-frame clones are kept and a portion is missing. The sample lists around 16,000 clones, roughly 84% seen once, with 7.5% to 8.5% in the top ten. Specimen: conventional CD4+ T cells sorted from blood. The receptors were gathered from a person younger than 45 with CD3G deficiency. Both conserved end residues are part of each CDR3. The D gene is left open where the match is weak. Size values are once, few and many counts, or a class for expanded clones, and some rows have none.

TRBV19	TRBJ1-1	TRBD1	few	TGTGCCAGTAGTCACAGGGGAATGAGAACTGAAGCTTTCTTT	CASSHRGMRTEAFF
TRBV10-3	TRBJ2-2	NA	NA	TGTGCCATCAGTGAAAACAGGGTCGGCACCGGGGAGCTGTTTTTT	CAISENRVGTGELFF
TRBV7-9	TRBJ2-3	NA	NA	TGTGCCAGCAGCTTAGACTCGGTGACAGCTAGCACAGATACGCAGTATTTT	CASSLDSVTASTDTQYF
TRBV5-1	TRBJ1-2	NA	NA	TGCGCCAGCAGCTTGGCCGGGGACTATGGCTACACCTTC	CASSLAGDYGYTF
TRBV7-9	TRBJ2-5	TRBD1	NA	TGTGCCAGCAGCTACGGGTATAGGACAGGGGGCCGGGAGACCCAGTACTTC	CASSYGYRTGGRETQYF
TRBV21-1	TRBJ2-7	NA	NA	TGTGCCAGCAGCAAAGGAATTGGGACAGGGGGCAGGTATTCCTACGAGCAGTACTTC	CASSKGIGTGGRYSYEQYF
TRBV6-1	TRBJ2-1	TRBD2	NA	TGTGCCAGCAGTGATCGAAATCGACTGGCGGGGGATAATGAGCAGTTCTTC	CASSDRNRLAGDNEQFF
TRBV6-6	TRBJ1-4	NA	few	TGTGCCAGCAGTCGAAGGGGATCCGGGAGTGAAAAACTGTTTTTT	CASSRRGSGSEKLFF
TRBV7-9	TRBJ2-5	TRBD1	NA	TGTGCCAGCAGCTTAATGAGGACAGGGGGCAGGAAAGAGACCCAGTACTTC	CASSLMRTGGRKETQYF
TRBV28	TRBJ1-2	NA	NA	TGTGCCAGCAGTTTAGCCGGATCGTACGCTGGCTACACCTTC	CASSLAGSYAGYTF
TRBV28	TRBJ1-5	NA	NA	TGTGCCAGCAGTTTATGGAGGCGAAATAGCAATCAGCCCCAGCATTTT	CASSLWRRNSNQPQHF
TRBV6-6	TRBJ1-2	NA	NA	TGTGCCAGCAGTCAGCTGGGAGGAGGCTATGGCTACACCTTC	CASSQLGGGYGYTF
TRBV6-6	TRBJ2-2	TRBD1	few	TGTGCCAGCAGTCGGGACAGGGGGAGGACCGGGGAGCTGTTTTTT	CASSRDRGRTGELFF
TRBV19	TRBJ2-3	NA	few	TGTGCCAGTAGTGCAGGCGCTAGCACAGATACGCAGTATTTT	CASSAGASTDTQYF
TRBV6-1	TRBJ1-6	TRBD1	NA	TGTGCCAGCAGTGGGGACAGGGGAAATTCACCCCTCCACTTT	CASSGDRGNSPLHF
TRBV7-9	TRBJ2-3	NA	NA	TGTGCCAGCAGCTTACAGGGTTCAGATACGCAGTATTTT	CASSLQGSDTQYF
TRBV5-1	TRBJ2-1	TRBD2	NA	TGCGCCAGCAGCCGGACTAGCGGGCCGTACAATGAGCAGTTCTTC	CASSRTSGPYNEQFF
TRBV5-1	TRBJ2-3	NA	NA	TGCGCCAGCAGCCGGTCAGGCGGAATAGGGGATACGCAGTATTTT	CASSRSGGIGDTQYF
TRBV19	TRBJ1-2	NA	NA	TGTGCCAGTAGGAAAAGATCACAGTTGGGCTACACCTTC	CASRKRSQLGYTF
TRBV28	TRBJ1-5	TRBD1	NA	TGTGCCAGCAGTGACAGGGGCCGCAATCAGCCCCAGCATTTT	CASSDRGRNQPQHF
TRBV6-1	TRBJ1-4	NA	NA	TGTGCCAGCAGTGAACAGAAGCGCACTAATGAAAAACTGTTTTTT	CASSEQKRTNEKLFF
TRBV6-5	TRBJ2-1	TRBD1	NA	TGTGCCAGCAGACGGGGACAGGGCTACAATGAGCAGTTCTTC	CASRRGQGYNEQFF
TRBV5-1	TRBJ1-2	NA	NA	TGCGCCAGCAGCCCTTCAGGAAACTATGGCTACACCTTC	CASSPSGNYGYTF
TRBV28	TRBJ2-7	NA	NA	TGTGCCAGCAACTCTCCTGGGGCAGGCTCCTACGAGCAGTACTTC	CASNSPGAGSYEQYF
TRBV5-1	TRBJ2-5	TRBD2	NA	TGCGCCAGCAGCTTGGGCCCCGTGACTAGCGGGTTGGAGACCCAGTACTTC	CASSLGPVTSGLETQYF
TRBV7-6	TRBJ2-7	NA	medium-sized	TGTGCCAGCAGCCTCAATCCCGAACACGAGCAGTACTTC	CASSLNPEHEQYF
TRBV5-5	TRBJ2-6	NA	NA	TGTGCCAGCAGCTTCGGGTCAGGACCCAACTCTGGGGCCAACGTCCTGACTTTC	CASSFGSGPNSGANVLTF
TRBV4-3	TRBJ1-1	NA	NA	TGCGCCAGCAGCCAAAGGGCCCAAGGGGTGGCGACTGAAGCTTTCTTT	CASSQRAQGVATEAFF
TRBV5-1	TRBJ1-2	NA	NA	TGCGCCAGCAGCAAGCAAGGGGAGGATGGCTACACCTTC	CASSKQGEDGYTF
TRBV5-1	TRBJ2-6	TRBD1	NA	TGCGCCTCAGGGGGCGCTGGGGCCAACGTCCTGACTTTC	CASGGAGANVLTF
TRBV7-9	TRBJ1-3	NA	NA	TGTGCCAGCAGCTCAGCATGGGGGTCTGGAAACACCATATATTTT	CASSSAWGSGNTIYF
TRBV7-8	TRBJ2-7	TRBD1	few	TGTGCCAGCAGCTTTTCACACCGGGACAGGACCTACGAGCAGTACTTC	CASSFSHRDRTYEQYF
TRBV7-9	TRBJ1-1	NA	NA	TGTGCCAGCAGCTTAGGAGGCAGGTTAGGTACTGAAGCTTTCTTT	CASSLGGRLGTEAFF
TRBV27	TRBJ2-2	NA	NA	TGTGCCAGCAGTTCCTATCCCACCGGGGAGCTGTTTTTT	CASSSYPTGELFF
TRBV6-5	TRBJ2-5	TRBD1	NA	TGTGCCAGCACCTCGGGACAGGGGCACCAAGAGACCCAGTACTTC	CASTSGQGHQETQYF
TRBV10-3	TRBJ2-1	NA	NA	TGTGCCACACTGCGGGACTTCTACAATGAGCAGTTCTTC	CATLRDFYNEQFF
TRBV28	TRBJ1-1	NA	NA	TGTGCCAGCAGTCCCGGCGGGGGAAGGGGTGTAACTGAAGCTTTCTTT	CASSPGGGRGVTEAFF
TRBV27	TRBJ1-2	TRBD1	NA	TGTGCCAGCAGTGCGCGCTCTACAGGGGGCGCGGGCTACACCTTC	CASSARSTGGAGYTF
TRBV7-2	TRBJ2-6	NA	NA	TGTGCCAGCAGCTTAGCTGGGGCCAACGTCCTGACTTTC	CASSLAGANVLTF
TRBV5-1	TRBJ2-2	NA	NA	TGCGCCAGCAGCTTTTCGGGGGGCCGGACCGGGGAGCTGTTTTTT	CASSFSGGRTGELFF
TRBV7-9	TRBJ2-7	NA	once	TGTGCCAGCAGCTTAGGTCTCAACGAGCAGTACTTC	CASSLGLNEQYF
TRBV6-1	TRBJ1-4	NA	NA	TGTGCCAGCAGTGACAGGGGTGAAAAACTGTTTTTT	CASSDRGEKLFF
TRBV6-1	TRBJ1-2	NA	NA	TGTGCCAGCAGGATGACAGCGTTGGGCGGCTACACCTTC	CASRMTALGGYTF
TRBV6-5	TRBJ2-1	TRBD1	NA	TGTGCCAGCAGTAGGCGACAGGGTGTTGAGCAGTTCTTC	CASSRRQGVEQFF
TRBV6-1	TRBJ2-7	TRBD1	NA	TGTGCCATCTCAGACCCGACAGGGCGGTACGAGCAGTACTTC	CAISDPTGRYEQYF